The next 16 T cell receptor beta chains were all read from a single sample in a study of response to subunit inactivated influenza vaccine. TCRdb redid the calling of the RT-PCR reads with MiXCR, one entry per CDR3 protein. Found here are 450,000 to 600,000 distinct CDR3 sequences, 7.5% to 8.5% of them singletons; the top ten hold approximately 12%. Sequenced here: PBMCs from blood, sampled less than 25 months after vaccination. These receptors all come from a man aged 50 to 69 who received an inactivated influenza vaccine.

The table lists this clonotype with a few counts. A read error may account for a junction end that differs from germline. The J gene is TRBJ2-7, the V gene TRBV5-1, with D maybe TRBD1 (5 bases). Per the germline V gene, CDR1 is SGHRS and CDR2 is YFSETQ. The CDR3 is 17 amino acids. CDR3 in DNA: TGCGCCAGCAGTTCGTCCCCGGGCAGGGCCCGATCCTACGATCAGTACTTC. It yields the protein CASSSSPGRARSYDQYF. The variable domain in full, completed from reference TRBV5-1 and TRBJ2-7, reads KAGVTQTPRYLIKTRGQQVTLSCSPISGHRSVSWYQQTPGQGLQFLFEYFSETQRNKGNFPGRFSGRQFSNSRSEMNVSTLELGDSALYLCASSSSPGRARSYDQYFGPGTRLTVT.

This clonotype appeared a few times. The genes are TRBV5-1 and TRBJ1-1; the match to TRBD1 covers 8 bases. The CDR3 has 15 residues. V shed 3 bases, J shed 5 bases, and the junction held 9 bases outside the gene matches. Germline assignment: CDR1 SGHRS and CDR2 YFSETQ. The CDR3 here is CASSSTGVVQTEAFF. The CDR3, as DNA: TGCGCCAGCAGCTCGACAGGGGTCGTGCAGACTGAAGCTTTCTTT.

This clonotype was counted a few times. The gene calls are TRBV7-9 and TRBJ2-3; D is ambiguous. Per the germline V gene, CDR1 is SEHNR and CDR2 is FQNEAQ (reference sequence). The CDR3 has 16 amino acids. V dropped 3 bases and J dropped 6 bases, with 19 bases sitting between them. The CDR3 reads CASSFLDGLGADTQYF. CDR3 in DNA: TGTGCCAGCAGCTTTCTCGACGGGTTGGGTGCGGATACGCAGTATTTT.

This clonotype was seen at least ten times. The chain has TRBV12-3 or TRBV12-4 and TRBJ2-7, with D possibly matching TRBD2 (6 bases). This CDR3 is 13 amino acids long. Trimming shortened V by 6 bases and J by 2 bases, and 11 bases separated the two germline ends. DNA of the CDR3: TGTGCCAGCAGCGGGGGAAGTGCCTACGAGCAGTACTTC. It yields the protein CASSGGSAYEQYF.

CDR3 bases: TGTGCCAGCAGTTACCCGGGGGCGGGAGGACCCTCCTACAATGAGCAGTTCTTC. Amino acid sequence: CASSYPGAGGPSYNEQFF. The rearrangement joins TRBV6-5 to TRBJ2-1; 8 bases map to TRBD2. Unmatched junction bases numbered 9, after V lost 2 bases and J lost 0 bases. From germline, CDR1 is MNHEY and CDR2 SVGAGI. This CDR3 has 18 amino acids.

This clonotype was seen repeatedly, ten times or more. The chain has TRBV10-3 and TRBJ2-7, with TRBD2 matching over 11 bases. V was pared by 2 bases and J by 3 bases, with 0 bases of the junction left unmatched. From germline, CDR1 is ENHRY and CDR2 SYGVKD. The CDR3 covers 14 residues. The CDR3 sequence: CAISEGTSGYEQYF. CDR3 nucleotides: TGTGCCATCAGTGAGGGGACTAGCGGCTACGAGCAGTACTTC.

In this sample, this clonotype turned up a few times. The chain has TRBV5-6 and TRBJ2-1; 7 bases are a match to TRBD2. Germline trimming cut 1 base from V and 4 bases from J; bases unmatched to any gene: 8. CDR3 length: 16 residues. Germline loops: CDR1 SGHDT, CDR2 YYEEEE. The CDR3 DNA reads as TGTGCCAGCAGCTTGATGGCTAGCGGAACGTACAATGAGCAGTTCTTC. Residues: CASSLMASGTYNEQFF.

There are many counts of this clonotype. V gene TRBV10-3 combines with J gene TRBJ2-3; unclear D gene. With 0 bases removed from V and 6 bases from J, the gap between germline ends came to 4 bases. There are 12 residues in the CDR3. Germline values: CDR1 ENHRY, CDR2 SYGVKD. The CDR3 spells CAISESGDTQYF. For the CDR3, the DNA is TGTGCCATCAGTGAGTCGGGGGATACGCAGTATTTT.

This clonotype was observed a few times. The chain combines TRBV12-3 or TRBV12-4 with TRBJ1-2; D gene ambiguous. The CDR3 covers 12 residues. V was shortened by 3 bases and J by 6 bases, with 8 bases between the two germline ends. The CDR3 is CASSFGGNGYTF. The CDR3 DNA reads TGTGCCAGCAGTTTTGGTGGGAATGGCTACACCTTC.

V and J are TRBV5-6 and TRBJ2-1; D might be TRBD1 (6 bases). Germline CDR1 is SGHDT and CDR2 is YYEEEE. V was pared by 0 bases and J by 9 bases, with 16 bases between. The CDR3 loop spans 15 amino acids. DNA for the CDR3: TGTGCCAGCAGCTTGGCGGACAGTGGGGTAATTGAGCAGTTCTTC. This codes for CASSLADSGVIEQFF.

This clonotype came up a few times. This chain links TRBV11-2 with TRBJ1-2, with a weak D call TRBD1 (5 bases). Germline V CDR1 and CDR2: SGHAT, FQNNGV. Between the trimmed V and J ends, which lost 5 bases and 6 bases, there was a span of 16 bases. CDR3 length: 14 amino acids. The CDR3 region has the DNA TGTGCCAGCAGCAAAAGGGGATGGAGGGATGGCTACACCTTC. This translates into CASSKRGWRDGYTF.

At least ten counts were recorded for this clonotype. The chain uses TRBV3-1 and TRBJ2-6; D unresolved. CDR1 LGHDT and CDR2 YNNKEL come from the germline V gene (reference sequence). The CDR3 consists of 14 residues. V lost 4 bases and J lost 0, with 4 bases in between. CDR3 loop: CASSPTSGANVLTF. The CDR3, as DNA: TGTGCCAGCAGCCCCACCTCTGGGGCCAACGTCCTGACTTTC.

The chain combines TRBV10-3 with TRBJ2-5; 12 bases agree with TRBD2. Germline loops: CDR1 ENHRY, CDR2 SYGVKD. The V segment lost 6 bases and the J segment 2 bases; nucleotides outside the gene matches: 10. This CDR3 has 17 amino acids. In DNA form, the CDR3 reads TGTGCCATCAGCCAGGGACCGACTAGCGGGGGACAAGAGACCCAGTACTTC. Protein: CAISQGPTSGGQETQYF.

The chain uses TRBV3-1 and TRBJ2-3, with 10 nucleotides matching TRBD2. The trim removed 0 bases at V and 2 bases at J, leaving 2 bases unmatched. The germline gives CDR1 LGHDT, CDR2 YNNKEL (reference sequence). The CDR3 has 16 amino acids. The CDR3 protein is CASSQEGTSVTDTQYF. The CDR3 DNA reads TGTGCCAGCAGCCAAGAGGGGACTAGCGTCACAGATACGCAGTATTTT.

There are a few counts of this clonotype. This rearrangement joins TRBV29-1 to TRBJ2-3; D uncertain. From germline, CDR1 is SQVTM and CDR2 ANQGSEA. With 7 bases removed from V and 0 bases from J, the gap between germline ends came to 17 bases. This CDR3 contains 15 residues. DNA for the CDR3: TGCAGCGGTTACCTGTCCCACACTAGCACAGATACGCAGTATTTT. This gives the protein CSGYLSHTSTDTQYF.

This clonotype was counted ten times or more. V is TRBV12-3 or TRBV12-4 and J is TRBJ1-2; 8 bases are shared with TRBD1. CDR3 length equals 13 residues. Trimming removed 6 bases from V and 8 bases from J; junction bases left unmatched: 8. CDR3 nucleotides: TGTGCCAGCAGAACGACAGGGGCGGAGGGCTACACCTTC. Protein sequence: CASRTTGAEGYTF.